Reported below is one T cell receptor beta chain. The data originate from a study of blood T cell repertoires in COVID-19. In Seattle, patients joined the study during active infection and were tracked longitudinally. TCRdb keeps only in-frame clones here, not all; method: immunoSEQ multiplex PCR. The data hold around 260,000 clones, with approximately 83% observed a single time. This CDR3 contains 15 residues. Germline V CDR1 and CDR2: SNHLY, FYNNEI. V shed 4 bases and J shed 2 bases, with 13 bases lying between them. The chain combines TRBV2 with TRBJ2-3; D may be TRBD1 (5 bases). The sequence came from a person in their 70s with COVID-19, enrolled during active disease. The sequenced material came from peripheral blood. The CDR3 spells CASSVSGQDTDTQYF. Written as DNA, the CDR3 is TGTGCCAGCAGTGTTTCAGGACAAGACACAGATACGCAGTATTTT.